This TCR beta chain was recovered during a study of T cells after yellow fever vaccination. Study-wide results and caveats: A weaker but faster secondary response was observed, peaking on day 5 versus 15. Bulk-population clonotypes that are abundant could appear as contaminants in FACS-sorted repertoires.

Details on this clonotype: What it binds is not known.

Using its own MiXCR run on the 5' RACE reads, TCRdb lists one record per CDR3 protein. Among approximately 340,000 distinct CDR3 sequences, 8.7% were seen once, and the ten largest hold approximately 19%. CDR3 length: 12 residues. In germline, CDR1 is DFQATT, CDR2 SNEGSKA (reference sequence). V lost 6 bases and J 5 bases, leaving 13 bases between the germline ends. J is TRBJ2-5 and V is TRBV20-1; D is possibly TRBD1 or TRBD2 (5 bases each). The clonotype was recovered from a man aged 18 to 29 who received the YFV17D yellow fever vaccine. This sample comprised PBMCs, obtained on the day of the first yellow fever vaccination. DNA of the CDR3: TGCAGTGCCGGTCCGGGGCGGGAGACCCAGTACTTC. Amino acids: CSAGPGRETQYF.